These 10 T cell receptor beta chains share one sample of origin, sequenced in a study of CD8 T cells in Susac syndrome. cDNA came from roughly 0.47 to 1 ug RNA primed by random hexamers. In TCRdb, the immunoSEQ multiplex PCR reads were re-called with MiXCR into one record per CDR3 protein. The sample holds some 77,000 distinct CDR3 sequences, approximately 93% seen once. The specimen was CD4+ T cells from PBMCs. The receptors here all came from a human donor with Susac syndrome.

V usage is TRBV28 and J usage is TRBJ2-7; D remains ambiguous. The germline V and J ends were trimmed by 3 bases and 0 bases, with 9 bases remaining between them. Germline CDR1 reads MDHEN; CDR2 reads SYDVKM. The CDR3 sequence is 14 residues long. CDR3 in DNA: TGTGCCAGCAGTTTTGGGCAGCGCTCCTACGAGCAGTACTTC. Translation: CASSFGQRSYEQYF.

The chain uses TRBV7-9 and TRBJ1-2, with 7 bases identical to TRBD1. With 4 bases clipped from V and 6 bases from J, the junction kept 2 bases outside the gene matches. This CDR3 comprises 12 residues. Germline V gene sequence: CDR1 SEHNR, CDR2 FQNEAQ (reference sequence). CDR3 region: CASSSQGHGYTF. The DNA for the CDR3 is TGTGCCAGCAGCTCACAGGGGCATGGCTACACCTTC.

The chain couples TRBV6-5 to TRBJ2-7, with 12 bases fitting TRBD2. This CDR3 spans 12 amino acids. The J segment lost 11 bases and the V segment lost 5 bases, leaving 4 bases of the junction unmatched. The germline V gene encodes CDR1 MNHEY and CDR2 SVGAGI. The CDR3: CASSPRTSGEYF. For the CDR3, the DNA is TGTGCCAGCAGTCCAAGGACTAGCGGGGAGTACTTC.

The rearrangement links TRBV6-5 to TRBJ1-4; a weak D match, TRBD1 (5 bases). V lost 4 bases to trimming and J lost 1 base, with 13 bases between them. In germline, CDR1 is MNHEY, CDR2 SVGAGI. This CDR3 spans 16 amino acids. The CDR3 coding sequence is TGTGCCAGCAGTTTAGGGGCGGCACGAACTAATGAAAAACTGTTTTTT. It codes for CASSLGAARTNEKLFF.

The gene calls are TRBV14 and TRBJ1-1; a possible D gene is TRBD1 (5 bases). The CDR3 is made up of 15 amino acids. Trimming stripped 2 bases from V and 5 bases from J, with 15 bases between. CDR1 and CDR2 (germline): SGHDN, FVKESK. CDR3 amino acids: CASSQFWQGGTEAFF. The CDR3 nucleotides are TGTGCCAGCAGCCAATTCTGGCAGGGAGGAACTGAAGCTTTCTTT.

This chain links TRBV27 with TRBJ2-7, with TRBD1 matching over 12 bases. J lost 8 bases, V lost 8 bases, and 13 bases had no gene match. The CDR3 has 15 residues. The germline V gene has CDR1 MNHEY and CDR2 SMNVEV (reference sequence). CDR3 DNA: TGTGCCAGCGTCTTAAACCGGGACAGGGGGCGCAAGCAGTACTTC. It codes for CASVLNRDRGRKQYF.

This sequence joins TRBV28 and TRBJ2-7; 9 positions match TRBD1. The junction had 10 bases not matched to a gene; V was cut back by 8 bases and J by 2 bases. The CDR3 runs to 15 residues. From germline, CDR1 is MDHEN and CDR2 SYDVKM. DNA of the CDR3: TGTGCCAGCGGTGGACAGGGACAGGGCCCCTACGAGCAGTACTTC. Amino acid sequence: CASGGQGQGPYEQYF.

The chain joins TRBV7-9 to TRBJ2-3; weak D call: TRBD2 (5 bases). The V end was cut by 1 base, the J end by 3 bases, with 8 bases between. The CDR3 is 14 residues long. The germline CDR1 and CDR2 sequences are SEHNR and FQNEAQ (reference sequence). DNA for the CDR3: TGTGCCAGCAGCTTAGGGGAGTTAACAGATACGCAGTATTTT. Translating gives CASSLGELTDTQYF.

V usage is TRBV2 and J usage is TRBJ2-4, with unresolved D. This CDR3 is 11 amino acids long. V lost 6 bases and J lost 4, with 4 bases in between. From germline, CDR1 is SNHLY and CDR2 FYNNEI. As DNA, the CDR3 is TGTGCCAGCAGCCTAAAAAACATTCAGTACTTC. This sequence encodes CASSLKNIQYF.

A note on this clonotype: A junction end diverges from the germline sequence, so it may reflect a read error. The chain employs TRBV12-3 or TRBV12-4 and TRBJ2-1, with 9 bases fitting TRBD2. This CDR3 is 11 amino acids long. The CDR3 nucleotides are TGTGCCAGCAGTCTAGCGGGGGAGCAGTTCTTC. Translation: CASSLAGEQFF.